Listed below are T cell receptor beta chains from one sample, sequenced in a study of shared clonotypes between healthy human individuals. The protocol was immunoSEQ multiplex PCR, while the TCRdb copy is restricted to in-frame clones and leaves out a portion. The table shows 1.6 million or so clones, with 97% to 99% occurring only once. Specimen: naive CD4+ T cells sorted from blood. All receptors come from a man aged 25-45 years in good health. The CDR3 runs from the conserved cysteine through the conserved F or W. The order of the fields is clone size, V gene, J gene, D gene, CDR3 DNA, CDR3 protein. D genes are given only for firm matches. Rows give clone size only sometimes, using once, few, many, or a class for an expanded clone.

.,TRBV14,TRBJ2-7,.,TGTGCCAGCAGCCCCTTTACGGTAGAGCAGTACTTC,CASSPFTVEQYF
.,TRBV6-5,TRBJ2-7,.,TGTGCCAGCAGTTACCGCCAAAACAGGAGCTCCTACGAGCAGTACTTC,CASSYRQNRSSYEQYF
.,TRBV6-1,TRBJ1-5,TRBD1,TGTGCCAGCAGTCGTACCGGGACAGGATTTCAGCCCCAGCATTTT,CASSRTGTGFQPQHF
.,TRBV5-4,TRBJ2-5,.,TGTGCCAGCAGCTTGGAAGGTGATCCTGAGACCCAGTACTTC,CASSLEGDPETQYF
.,TRBV5-4,TRBJ2-2,.,TGTGCCAGCAGCTTGGTTTCCACCGGGGAGCTGTTTTTT,CASSLVSTGELFF
.,TRBV29-1,TRBJ2-3,TRBD2,TGCAGCGTTGAGGTGACTAGCGGGAGTTTTTTGAGCGCAGATACGCAGTATTTT,CSVEVTSGSFLSADTQYF
.,TRBV6-1,TRBJ2-7,.,TGTGCCAGCGAGCCAGCCAATACCTACGAGCAGTACTTC,CASEPANTYEQYF
.,TRBV29-1,TRBJ1-4,TRBD1,TGCAGCGTGGACGGACAGGGCAATGAAAAACTGTTTTTT,CSVDGQGNEKLFF
once,TRBV11-2,TRBJ2-1,.,TGTGCCAGCAGCTCGGTAGGGATGGAGGGGAATGAGCAGTTCTTC,CASSSVGMEGNEQFF
.,TRBV7-2,TRBJ2-5,TRBD1,TGTGCCAGCAGCTTAGGGCCCTTCAGGGGGTCGGAAGAGACCCAGTACTTC,CASSLGPFRGSEETQYF
.,TRBV18,TRBJ1-5,TRBD1,TGTGCCAGCTCACACTACGACAGGGGGAGGCAACAGCCCCAGCATTTT,CASSHYDRGRQQPQHF
.,TRBV18,TRBJ1-5,TRBD1,TGTGCCAGCTCATCAACAGGGGACAATCAGCCCCAGCATTTT,CASSSTGDNQPQHF
.,TRBV18,TRBJ2-1,.,TGTGCCAGCTCACCACCGGCTTCGTCGGAGGAGCAGTTCTTC,CASSPPASSEEQFF
.,TRBV9,TRBJ2-1,.,TGTGCCAGCAGCGTAGTTCCAGCGAACAATGAGCAGTTCTTC,CASSVVPANNEQFF
.,TRBV6-5,TRBJ2-7,.,TGTGCCAGCAGTTACTCGATCCAGCGAGGCGAGCAGTACTTC,CASSYSIQRGEQYF
.,TRBV7-9,TRBJ2-4,TRBD1,TGTGCCAGCAGCTCAGACGACAGGGGGCCTAAAAACATTCAGTACTTC,CASSSDDRGPKNIQYF
.,TRBV11-3,TRBJ2-2,.,TGTGCCAGCAGCCCCGCCTGGACAGTCGGGGAGCTGTTTTTT,CASSPAWTVGELFF
.,TRBV4-3,TRBJ2-2,TRBD1,TGCGCCAGCAGCCACAGGACAGGCATTATTACCGGGGAGCTGTTTTTT,CASSHRTGIITGELFF
.,TRBV27,TRBJ2-3,.,TGTGCCAGCAGTCCCCGTCTTGATCCCCAGACGCAGTATTTT,CASSPRLDPQTQYF
.,TRBV6-5,TRBJ2-1,TRBD1,TGTGCCAGCGCCGACAGGGTGGTCGCGGGTGAGCAGTTCTTC,CASADRVVAGEQFF
.,TRBV9,TRBJ2-5,.,TGTGCCAGCAGCGTAGCTACAGGCAGCGAAGAGACCCAGTACTTC,CASSVATGSEETQYF
.,TRBV28,TRBJ2-7,.,TGTGCCAGCAGTTTGGTGTTCCCATACGAGCAGTACTTC,CASSLVFPYEQYF
.,TRBV28,TRBJ2-1,.,TGTGCCAGCAGTTTACCCAGGGGGGTTGAGCAGTTCTTC,CASSLPRGVEQFF
.,TRBV28,TRBJ1-5,.,TGTGCCAGCAGTTTAACCCACAATCAGCCCCAGCATTTT,CASSLTHNQPQHF
.,TRBV5-1,TRBJ1-1,.,TGCGCCAGCAGACTTCGACAGGCCGCCATGAACACTGAAGCTTTCTTT,CASRLRQAAMNTEAFF
once,TRBV29-1,TRBJ2-3,.,TGCAGCGTTGAAGGGCAAGGCACAGATACGCAGTATTTT,CSVEGQGTDTQYF
once,TRBV7-9,TRBJ2-7,.,TGTGCCAGCAGCTTCCTCCGCGAGAGCGAGGAGCAGTACTTC,CASSFLRESEEQYF
.,TRBV28,TRBJ2-5,.,TGTGCCAGCAGTGACACTAACCAAGAGACCCAGTACTTC,CASSDTNQETQYF
.,TRBV7-8,TRBJ2-7,TRBD1,TGTGCCAGCAGCGCGCAGGGACAGGTTACCTACGAGCAGTACTTC,CASSAQGQVTYEQYF
.,TRBV5-4,TRBJ2-5,TRBD1,TGTGCCAGCAGCCCTTACAGGGGGCTGGAGACCCAGTACTTC,CASSPYRGLETQYF
.,TRBV29-1,TRBJ2-2,.,TGCAGCATTAACGGGTTGACCGGGGAGCTGTTTTTT,CSINGLTGELFF
.,TRBV5-1,TRBJ2-3,TRBD2,TGCGCCAGCAGCTTGTCGGCGGGAGCTTTTAAGGGGGATACGCAGTATTTT,CASSLSAGAFKGDTQYF
.,TRBV9,TRBJ2-3,TRBD2,TGTGCCAGCACCTCACTAGCGGGATCTAGCACAGATACGCAGTATTTT,CASTSLAGSSTDTQYF
.,TRBV5-1,TRBJ2-7,TRBD1,TGCGCCAGCAGCCTGTGGACAGGGGGGTACGAGCAGTACTTC,CASSLWTGGYEQYF
.,TRBV2,TRBJ2-2,TRBD2,TGTGCCAGCAGTCCGACTAGCGGGAACACCGGGGAGCTGTTTTTT,CASSPTSGNTGELFF
.,TRBV7-2,TRBJ2-7,.,TGTGCCAGCAGCTTAGAAGGGCCAAGGGGATCCTACGAGCAGTACTTC,CASSLEGPRGSYEQYF
.,TRBV9,TRBJ1-2,.,TGTGCCAGCAGCGTAGACAGGACTGCTCAACCGGCCTTC,CASSVDRTAQPAF
.,TRBV10-1,TRBJ2-1,.,TGCGCCAGCAGTGAAGCTAGTCAGTACAATGAGCAGTTCTTC,CASSEASQYNEQFF
.,TRBV7-8,TRBJ1-3,.,TGTGCCAGCAGCTTAGAGGCCCTCCCCTTCAGGGCCACTGGAAACACCATATATTTT,CASSLEALPFRATGNTIYF
.,TRBV7-9,TRBJ1-1,TRBD1,TGTGCCAGCAGCTTAGGCCTCTCAGGGGGAACTGAAGCTTTCTTT,CASSLGLSGGTEAFF
.,TRBV7-9,TRBJ2-7,.,TGTGCCAGCAGCTTATCACGGACGGGAGACGAGCAGTACTTC,CASSLSRTGDEQYF
.,TRBV5-1,TRBJ1-1,.,TGCGCCAGCAGCGCGTCCGGGACAAGGGCGTCTGAAGCTTTCTTT,CASSASGTRASEAFF
.,TRBV27,TRBJ2-7,.,TGTGCCAGCAGTCCCCGACCCTCCCTCCCTTACGAGCAGTACTTC,CASSPRPSLPYEQYF
.,TRBV19,TRBJ2-1,.,TGTGCCAGTAGTATTTCGGCGGGATTCTACAATGAGCAGTTCTTC,CASSISAGFYNEQFF
.,TRBV11-3,TRBJ2-3,TRBD2,TGTGCCAGCAGCTCCGGACTAGCGGGAGTTGTAGATACGCAGTATTTT,CASSSGLAGVVDTQYF
.,TRBV10-1,TRBJ2-3,.,TGCGCCAGCTGTCATCCAGCGCCCACAGATACGCAGTATTTT,CASCHPAPTDTQYF
.,TRBV18,TRBJ2-7,.,TGTGCCAGCTCACCCTACCGTCACTACGAGCAGTACTTC,CASSPYRHYEQYF
.,TRBV5-8,TRBJ1-2,.,TGTGCCAGCAGCGCCCCCTTCGGGTATGGCTACACCTTC,CASSAPFGYGYTF
.,TRBV5-1,TRBJ2-3,.,TGCGCCAGCAGCTTGGCCAGAGTGAGCACAGATACGCAGTATTTT,CASSLARVSTDTQYF
.,TRBV7-6,TRBJ2-7,TRBD1,TGTGCCAGCAGCGCATTACAGGGGCCCCCTTTTTACGAGCAGTACTTC,CASSALQGPPFYEQYF
.,TRBV5-5,TRBJ2-7,.,TGTGCCAGCAGCCCCAGACTCCTTGCCTACGAGCAGTACTTC,CASSPRLLAYEQYF
.,TRBV5-1,TRBJ2-5,TRBD2,TGCGCCAGCAGCCCGAGCCCCTCAGCGGGAGGCCAAGAGACCCAGTACTTC,CASSPSPSAGGQETQYF
.,TRBV5-5,TRBJ2-7,.,TGTGCCAGCACCACGGAGTGGGGGTCGAGCTCCTACGAGCAGTACTTC,CASTTEWGSSSYEQYF